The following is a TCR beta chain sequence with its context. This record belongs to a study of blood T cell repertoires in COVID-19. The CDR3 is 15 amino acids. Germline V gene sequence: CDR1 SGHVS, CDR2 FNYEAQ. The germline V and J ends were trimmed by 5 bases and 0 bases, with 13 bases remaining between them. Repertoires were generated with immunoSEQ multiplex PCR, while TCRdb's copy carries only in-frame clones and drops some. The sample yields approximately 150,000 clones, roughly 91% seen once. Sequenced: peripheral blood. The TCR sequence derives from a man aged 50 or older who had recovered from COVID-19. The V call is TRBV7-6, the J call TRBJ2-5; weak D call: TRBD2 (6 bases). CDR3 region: CASSLGLAYQETQYF. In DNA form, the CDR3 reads TGTGCCAGCAGCCTGGGACTCGCGTACCAAGAGACCCAGTACTTC.